The 32 T cell receptor beta chains given below trace back to one sample, sequenced in a study of T cell repertoires in cytomegalovirus infection (dated by TCRdb to about 2019). Sample treatment or condition, as interpreted from the label and publication: in vitro stimulation with specific CMV peptide epitopes to enrich CMV-specific T cells. The antigens these receptors bind are not known. Sequencing was performed on an Illumina HiSeq 1500. TCRdb's own reprocessing of the public reads used fastp at Q25 and MiXCR and kept productive beta chains. Rows with one shared CDR3 protein collapse into an entry with the most common genes and DNA. Within this sample are hundreds of thousands of distinct CDR3 sequences, with around 35% of them counted one time only. Jointly, the top ten make up 18% of the sample. This specimen was cultured PBMCs, taken from culture after CMV antigen stimulation. These receptors came from a human donor in good health (CMV status not recorded). Some clones in this sample may be carry-over from other donors' samples.

The genes are TRBV29-1 and TRBJ1-2; D is possibly TRBD1 (6 bases). V lost 6 bases to trimming and J lost 1 base, with 18 bases between them. Germline V lookup: CDR1 SQVTM, CDR2 ANQGSEA. CDR3 length: 15 residues. CDR3 region: CSVDSQGRVNYGYTF. The CDR3 DNA follows: TGCAGCGTGGATAGCCAGGGGCGGGTTAACTATGGCTACACCTTC.

The chain has TRBV12-3 or TRBV12-4 and TRBJ1-2, with a tentative D call TRBD1 (6 bases). Trimming removed 6 bases at V and 5 bases at J, with 22 bases between. There are 16 residues in the CDR3. Here the CDR3 reads CASSARQATVIYGYTF. DNA for the CDR3: TGTGCCAGCAGCGCCCGACAGGCTACTGTCATTTATGGCTACACCTTC.

This clonotype was counted ten times or more. The gene calls are TRBV6-1 and TRBJ1-3, with TRBD1 as a possible D gene (5 bases). Trimming removed 6 bases at V and 2 bases at J, with 8 bases between. This CDR3 region has 13 residues. CDR1 MNHNS and CDR2 SASEGT come from the germline V gene. As DNA, the CDR3 is TGTGCCAGCAGCGGGACTCCTGGAAACACCATATATTTT. Translating it yields CASSGTPGNTIYF.

This sequence joins TRBV28 and TRBJ2-7; D is possibly TRBD1 or TRBD2 (5 bases each). Trimming removed 2 bases from V and 5 bases from J, with 10 bases in between. CDR1 MDHEN and CDR2 SYDVKM come from the germline V gene. CDR3 length equals 13 residues. The CDR3 bases are TGTGCCAGCAGTTTAAGCAGGGACCACGAGCAGTACTTC. Its translation: CASSLSRDHEQYF.

V usage is TRBV20-1 and J usage is TRBJ2-5; the D gene is possibly TRBD2 (6 bases). Germline V gene sequence: CDR1 DFQATT, CDR2 SNEGSKA (reference sequence). Trimming shortened V by 3 bases and J by 5 bases, and 22 bases separated the two germline ends. This CDR3 region has 16 residues. Written as DNA, the CDR3 is TGCAGTGCTAGGGAGCCCAGGTCGGGGGTGAGGGAGACCCAGTACTTC. Residues: CSAREPRSGVRETQYF.

The V call is TRBV2, the J call TRBJ2-3, with D unresolved. The ends were cut back, 7 bases at V and 0 bases at J, with 17 bases in the middle. There are 16 residues in the CDR3. Germline V gene sequence: CDR1 SNHLY, CDR2 FYNNEI. CDR3 region: CASTPYPMGSTDTQYF. The CDR3 DNA reads as TGTGCCAGCACCCCCTATCCGATGGGAAGCACAGATACGCAGTATTTT.

The chain is built from TRBV5-1 and TRBJ2-3, with a possible D match to TRBD2 (5 bases). Germline V gene data show CDR1 as SGHRS and CDR2 as YFSETQ. Trimming cost V 4 bases and J 4 bases, with 13 bases left between them. This CDR3 has 14 residues. The CDR3 is CASSVEGPPDTQYF. DNA for the CDR3: TGCGCCAGCAGCGTCGAGGGCCCCCCAGATACGCAGTATTTT. Complete variable domain (other parts from reference TRBV5-1 and TRBJ2-3): KAGVTQTPRYLIKTRGQQVTLSCSPISGHRSVSWYQQTPGQGLQFLFEYFSETQRNKGNFPGRFSGRQFSNSRSEMNVSTLELGDSALYLCASSVEGPPDTQYFGPGTRLTVL.

The chain recombines TRBV12-3 or TRBV12-4 with TRBJ1-6; D not certain. V lost 1 base, J lost 10 bases, and 5 bases lay in between. There are 12 residues in the CDR3. The CDR3 loop is CASSLGQSPLHF. The CDR3 DNA sequence: TGTGCCAGCAGTTTAGGGCAATCACCCCTCCACTTT.

This clonotype was recorded once. The chain is built from TRBV7-6 and TRBJ2-5; D is perhaps TRBD2 (6 bases). Trimming removed 5 bases at V and 3 bases at J, with 22 bases between. Germline CDR1 reads SGHVS; CDR2 reads FNYEAQ. The CDR3 covers 17 residues. The CDR3 loop is CASSPSRGGWEEETQYF. The CDR3 bases are TGTGCCAGCAGCCCGTCCCGCGGCGGATGGGAGGAAGAGACCCAGTACTTC.

This chain uses TRBV7-6 with TRBJ2-7, with 8 bases matching TRBD1. The germline V gene has CDR1 SGHVS and CDR2 FNYEAQ. The CDR3 has 15 residues. The J segment lost 5 bases and the V segment lost 6 bases, leaving 12 bases of the junction unmatched. In nucleotides, the CDR3 is TGTGCCAGCAGATTGGACAGGGATCGGGCTAACGAGCAGTACTTC. Residues: CASRLDRDRANEQYF. Drawing the rest from reference TRBV7-6 and TRBJ2-7, the complete variable domain is GAGVSQSPRYKVTKRGQDVALRCDPISGHVSLYWYRQALGQGPEFLTYFNYEAQQDKSGLPNDRFSAERPEGSISTLTIQRTEQRDSAMYRCASRLDRDRANEQYFGPGTRLTVT.

This clonotype was recorded a few times. This rearrangement joins TRBV6-2 or TRBV6-3 to TRBJ2-3, with TRBD2 identical over 14 bases. V trimming: 6 bases; J trimming: 3 bases; junction bases outside the gene matches: 8. Per germline, CDR1 MNHEY and CDR2 SVGEGT. CDR3 length equals 17 residues. The CDR3 coding sequence is TGTGCCAGCAGCATCGGGACTAGCGGGAGCGCTACAGATACGCAGTATTTT. This translates into CASSIGTSGSATDTQYF.

The V gene is TRBV9, the J gene TRBJ1-2, with D perhaps matching TRBD1 (6 bases). This CDR3 is built from 13 residues. Trimming took off 3 bases at V and 9 bases at J, with 15 bases between the two ends. From germline, CDR1 is SGDLS and CDR2 YYNGEE. The CDR3 DNA is TGTGCCAGCAGCGAGTGGGAGACAGGCAGCTACACCTTC. Translation gives CASSEWETGSYTF.

This sequence joins TRBV6-8 and TRBJ1-5, with D maybe TRBD1 (5 bases). V was shortened by 0 bases and J by 2 bases, with 8 bases between the two germline ends. The CDR3 length is 15 residues. Germline-derived CDR1 and CDR2 are MNHGY and SAAAGT. The CDR3 nucleotides read TGTGCCAGCAGTTACTCAGCGGGGGGCAATCAGCCCCAGCATTTT. Translated: CASSYSAGGNQPQHF.

The chain uses TRBV7-9 and TRBJ1-1, with a possible D match to TRBD1 (5 bases). The CDR3 is 13 residues long. Trimming took off 5 bases at V and 3 bases at J, with 10 bases between the two ends. Germline CDR1 is SEHNR and CDR2 is FQNEAQ (reference sequence). The DNA of the CDR3 is TGTGCCAGCAGCCCTACCAGGGACACTGAAGCTTTCTTT. Encoded protein: CASSPTRDTEAFF.

In this sample, this clonotype turned up a few times. The chain recombines TRBV7-9 with TRBJ1-2, with unresolved D. The CDR3 is 13 residues long. The V gene's germline CDR1 is SEHNR and CDR2 FQNEAQ (reference sequence). V lost 1 base, J lost 5 bases, and 8 bases lay in between. The CDR3 region is CASSLESGYGYTF. DNA of the CDR3: TGTGCCAGCAGCTTAGAATCGGGGTATGGCTACACCTTC.

This clonotype was seen more than once but under ten times. The V call is TRBV7-9, the J call TRBJ2-7; tentatively, D is TRBD2 (6 bases). The CDR3 runs 15 residues. Trimming took 7 bases from V and 0 from J, leaving 16 bases between them. CDR1 SEHNR and CDR2 FQNEAQ come from the germline V gene (reference sequence). The CDR3 DNA is TGTGCCAGCATCCCCCCCGGGAGCGGCTCCTACGAGCAGTACTTC. Amino acid sequence: CASIPPGSGSYEQYF.

The chain links TRBV5-5 to TRBJ1-6; D not resolved. CDR3 size: 13 residues. CDR1 SGHKS and CDR2 YYEKEE come from the germline V gene (reference sequence). V lost 0 bases to trimming and J lost 14 bases, with 12 bases between them. This CDR3 reads CASSLAGEGALHF. In nucleotides, the CDR3 is TGTGCCAGCAGCTTGGCGGGAGAAGGCGCCCTCCACTTT.

Only a few counts were recorded for this clonotype. The chain employs TRBV6-1 and TRBJ1-1, with D unclear. With 3 bases removed from V and 0 bases from J, the gap between germline ends came to 5 bases. Per germline, CDR1 MNHNS and CDR2 SASEGT. The CDR3 runs 13 residues. DNA for the CDR3: TGTGCCAGCAGTGACACACTGAACACTGAAGCTTTCTTT. Its translation is CASSDTLNTEAFF.

CDR3: CASRMGGGLDEQYF. The CDR3 nucleotides read TGTGCCAGCCGGATGGGGGGGGGCCTGGACGAGCAGTACTTC. V usage is TRBV6-6 and J usage is TRBJ2-7; maybe TRBD2 (7 bases). V lost 8 bases to trimming and J lost 5 bases, with 19 bases between them. CDR3 length equals 14 residues. Germline V gene lookup returns CDR1 MNHNY and CDR2 SVGAGI (reference sequence).

This clonotype occurred a few times. This sequence joins TRBV13 and TRBJ2-5; TRBD1 agrees at 12 bases. Losses at the gene ends were 5 bases for V and 6 bases for J; bases not matched to a gene: 4. This CDR3 has 14 residues. The germline CDR1 and CDR2 sequences are PRHDT and FYEKMQ (reference sequence). CDR3 region: CASSRGQGAKTQYF. Here the CDR3 DNA reads TGTGCCAGCAGCCGGGGACAGGGGGCGAAGACCCAGTACTTC.

This clonotype came up a few times. The rearrangement links TRBV12-3 or TRBV12-4 to TRBJ2-1; D may be TRBD2 (6 bases). Trimming removed 7 bases from V and 13 bases from J, with 17 bases in between. The CDR3 totals 12 residues. The CDR3 loop is CASTSARESQFF. CDR3 DNA: TGTGCCAGCACTTCCGCCCGGGAGTCCCAGTTCTTC.

The gene calls are TRBV12-3 or TRBV12-4 and TRBJ2-1; possibly TRBD2 for D (5 bases). V lost 3 bases and J lost 3, with 12 bases in between. This CDR3 has 15 amino acids. Here the CDR3 reads CASSFGVAIYNEQFF. The CDR3 DNA reads as TGTGCCAGCAGTTTCGGGGTAGCAATCTACAATGAGCAGTTCTTC.

In this sample, this clonotype turned up many times. This chain connects TRBV7-2 to TRBJ2-3; a possible D gene is TRBD2 (5 bases). The germline V and J ends were trimmed by 3 bases and 6 bases, with 10 bases remaining between them. This CDR3 contains 13 residues. The germline CDR1 and CDR2 sequences are SGHTA and FQGNSA. The CDR3 DNA sequence: TGTGCCAGCAGCTTGAGGCGGGCGGATACGCAGTATTTT. It specifies CASSLRRADTQYF.

This clonotype was seen more than once but under ten times. The V call is TRBV28, the J call TRBJ2-1; D perhaps matches TRBD2 (5 bases). V lost 2 bases, J lost 5 bases, and 25 bases lay in between. Germline V gives CDR1 MDHEN, CDR2 SYDVKM. The CDR3 extends over 19 amino acids. The CDR3 sequence: CASSLVTFSRAKTNNEQFF. In DNA, the CDR3 is TGTGCCAGCAGTTTAGTCACCTTCAGTCGGGCCAAGACTAACAATGAGCAGTTCTTC.

The chain links TRBV6-2 or TRBV6-3 to TRBJ1-2; D gene unclear. The CDR3 consists of 14 residues. Trimming pared 4 bases from V and 0 bases from J, leaving 9 bases between. Per germline, CDR1 MNHEY and CDR2 SVGEGT. CDR3 residues: CASSSRTANYGYTF. The DNA of the CDR3 is TGTGCCAGCAGTTCCCGCACAGCTAACTATGGCTACACCTTC.

This clonotype was observed a handful of times. The rearrangement links TRBV18 to TRBJ2-1, with D possibly being TRBD1 or TRBD2 (6 bases each). CDR3 size: 15 residues. Germline-derived CDR1 and CDR2 are KGHSH and LQKENI. V was shortened by 3 bases and J by 4 bases, with 13 bases between the two germline ends. The CDR3 loop is CASSPRDTEYNEQFF. The CDR3 DNA follows: TGTGCCAGCTCACCGCGGGACACCGAATACAATGAGCAGTTCTTC.

This rearrangement joins TRBV28 to TRBJ2-3, with TRBD1 matching 7 bases. The CDR3 totals 19 residues. The germline V gene encodes CDR1 MDHEN and CDR2 SYDVKM. The V segment lost 0 bases and the J segment 0 bases; nucleotides outside the gene matches: 12. CDR3 sequence (DNA): TGTGCCAGCAGTTTATGGCCTAGGGACAGCCAGAGGAGCACAGATACGCAGTATTTT. Residues: CASSLWPRDSQRSTDTQYF.

Only a few counts were recorded for this clonotype. The chain recombines TRBV2 with TRBJ1-5; 7 positions agree with TRBD1. CDR3 size: 13 residues. The germline gives CDR1 SNHLY, CDR2 FYNNEI. The trim removed 8 bases at V and 5 bases at J, leaving 6 bases unmatched. In DNA form, the CDR3 reads TGTGCCAGCCACATCCAGGGGGATCAGCCCCAGCATTTT. Translation gives CASHIQGDQPQHF.

The chain uses TRBV4-2 and TRBJ1-4; tentatively, D is TRBD1 (5 bases). Between the trimmed V and J ends, which lost 0 bases and 3 bases, there was a span of 8 bases. The CDR3 contains 15 residues. Germline V gene sequence: CDR1 LGHNA, CDR2 YNFKEQ. CDR3 DNA: TGTGCCAGCAGCCAAGAGTGGGACCCTAATGAAAAACTGTTTTTT. Its protein is CASSQEWDPNEKLFF.

The rearrangement links TRBV7-8 to TRBJ2-5; 14 nucleotides agree with TRBD2. Germline CDR1 SGHVS, CDR2 FQNEAQ. The V gene end was trimmed by 1 base and the J gene end by 5 bases; junction bases not matched to a gene: 18. This CDR3 is built from 21 residues. CDR3 bases: TGTGCCAGCAGCTTAGTAAGAGTGACTAGCGGGAGGGCCTTCCGCGGGGAGACCCAGTACTTC. It translates to CASSLVRVTSGRAFRGETQYF.

This clonotype showed up many times. J is TRBJ2-3 and V is TRBV7-2, with a tentative D call TRBD2 (7 bases). The CDR3 loop spans 14 amino acids. Germline V lookup: CDR1 SGHTA, CDR2 FQGNSA. V was cut by 5 bases and J by 6 bases, with 15 bases left in between. This chain's CDR3 is CASSTQGGGDTQYF. The CDR3 DNA reads as TGTGCCAGCAGCACCCAAGGGGGGGGGGATACGCAGTATTTT.

The chain recombines TRBV27 with TRBJ2-1, with a possible D match to TRBD1 (5 bases). The CDR3 runs to 16 residues. V was pared by 6 bases and J by 0 bases, with 15 bases between. CDR1 is MNHEY and CDR2 is SMNVEV in the germline V gene (reference sequence). Here the CDR3 DNA reads TGTGCCAGCAGCCCTTCAGGGTCGTACTCCTACAATGAGCAGTTCTTC. Translating gives CASSPSGSYSYNEQFF.